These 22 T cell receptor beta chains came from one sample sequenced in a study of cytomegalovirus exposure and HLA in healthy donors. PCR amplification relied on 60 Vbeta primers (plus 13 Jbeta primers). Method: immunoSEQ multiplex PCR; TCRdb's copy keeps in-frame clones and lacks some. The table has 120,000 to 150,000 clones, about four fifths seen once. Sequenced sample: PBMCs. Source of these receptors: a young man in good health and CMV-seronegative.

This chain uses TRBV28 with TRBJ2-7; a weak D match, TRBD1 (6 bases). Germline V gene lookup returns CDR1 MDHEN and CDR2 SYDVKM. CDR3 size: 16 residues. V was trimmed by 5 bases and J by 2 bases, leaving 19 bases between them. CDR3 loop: CASSHFLQGLPYEQYF. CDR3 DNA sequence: TGTGCCAGCAGTCACTTCCTTCAGGGGCTACCCTACGAGCAGTACTTC.

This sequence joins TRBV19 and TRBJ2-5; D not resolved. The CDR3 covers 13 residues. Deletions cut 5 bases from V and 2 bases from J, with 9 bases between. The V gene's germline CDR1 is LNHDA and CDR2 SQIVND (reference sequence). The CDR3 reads CASSAQKQETQYF. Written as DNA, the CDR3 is TGTGCCAGTAGTGCACAGAAACAAGAGACCCAGTACTTC.

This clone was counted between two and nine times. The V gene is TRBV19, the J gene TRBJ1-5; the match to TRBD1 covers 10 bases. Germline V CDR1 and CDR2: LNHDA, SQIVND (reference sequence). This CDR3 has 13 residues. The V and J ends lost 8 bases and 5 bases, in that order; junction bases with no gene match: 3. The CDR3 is CASAGTGDQPQHF. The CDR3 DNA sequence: TGTGCCAGTGCCGGGACAGGGGATCAGCCCCAGCATTTT.

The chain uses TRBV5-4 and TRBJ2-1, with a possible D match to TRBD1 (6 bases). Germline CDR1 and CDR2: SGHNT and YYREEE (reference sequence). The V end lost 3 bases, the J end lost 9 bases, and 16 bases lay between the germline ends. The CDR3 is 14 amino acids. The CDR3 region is CASSSPAGVGEQFF. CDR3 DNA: TGTGCCAGCAGCTCCCCTGCAGGGGTTGGTGAGCAGTTCTTC.

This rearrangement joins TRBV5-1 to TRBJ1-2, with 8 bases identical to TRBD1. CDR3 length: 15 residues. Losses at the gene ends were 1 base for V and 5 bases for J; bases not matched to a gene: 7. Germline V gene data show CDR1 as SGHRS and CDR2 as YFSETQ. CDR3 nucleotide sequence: TGCGCCAGCAGCTTGAGGGCACAGGGGGAGTATGGCTACACCTTC. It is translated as CASSLRAQGEYGYTF.

The CDR3 is CASSRPGLAGADTQYF. CDR3 sequence (DNA): TGCGCCAGCAGCCGGCCGGGACTAGCGGGGGCAGATACGCAGTATTTT. This chain joins TRBV5-1 and TRBJ2-3, with 14 nucleotides matching TRBD2. CDR3 length: 16 amino acids. The V gene's germline CDR1 is SGHRS and CDR2 YFSETQ. Trimming at V came to 4 bases and at J to 4 bases, leaving 5 bases not matched to a gene.

This chain's CDR3 is CASSVGEGRNTIYF. The CDR3 bases are TGTGCCAGCAGCGTAGGAGAGGGAAGAAACACCATATATTTT. V and J are TRBV9 and TRBJ1-3; D not certain. CDR1 is SGDLS, CDR2 YYNGEE, per germline. Trimming removed 0 bases at V and 5 bases at J, with 9 bases between. The CDR3 is made up of 14 amino acids.

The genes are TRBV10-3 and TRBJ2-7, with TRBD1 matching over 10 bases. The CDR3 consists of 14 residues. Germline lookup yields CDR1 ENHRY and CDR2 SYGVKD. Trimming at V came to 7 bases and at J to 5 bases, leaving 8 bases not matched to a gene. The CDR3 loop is CAITQGQGSHEQYF. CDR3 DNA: TGTGCCATCACCCAGGGACAGGGGTCCCACGAGCAGTACTTC.

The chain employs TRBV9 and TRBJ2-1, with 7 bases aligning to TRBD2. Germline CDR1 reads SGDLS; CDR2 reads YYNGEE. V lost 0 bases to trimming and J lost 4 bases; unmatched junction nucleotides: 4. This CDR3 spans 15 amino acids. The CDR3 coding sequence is TGTGCCAGCAGCGTAGATTCTAGCGGATACAATGAGCAGTTCTTC. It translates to CASSVDSSGYNEQFF.

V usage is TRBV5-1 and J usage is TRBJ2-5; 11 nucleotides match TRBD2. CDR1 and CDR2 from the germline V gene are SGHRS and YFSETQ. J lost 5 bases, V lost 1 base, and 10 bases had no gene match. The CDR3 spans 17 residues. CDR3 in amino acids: CASSLQGSGGAVETQYF. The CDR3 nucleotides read TGCGCCAGCAGCTTGCAAGGTAGCGGGGGGGCCGTCGAGACCCAGTACTTC.

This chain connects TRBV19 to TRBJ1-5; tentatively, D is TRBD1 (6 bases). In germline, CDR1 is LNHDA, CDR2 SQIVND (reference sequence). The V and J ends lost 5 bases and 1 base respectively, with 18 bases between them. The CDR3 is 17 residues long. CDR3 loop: CASSLHPTGTSNQPQHF. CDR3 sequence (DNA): TGTGCCAGTAGTCTCCACCCAACAGGGACCAGCAATCAGCCCCAGCATTTT.

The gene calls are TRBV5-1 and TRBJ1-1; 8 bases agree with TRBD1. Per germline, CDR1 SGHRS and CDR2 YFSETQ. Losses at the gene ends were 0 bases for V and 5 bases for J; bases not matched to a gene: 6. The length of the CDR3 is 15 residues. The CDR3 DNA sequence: TGCGCCAGCAGCTTGGGGACAGGGTGGGTAACTGAAGCTTTCTTT. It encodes CASSLGTGWVTEAFF. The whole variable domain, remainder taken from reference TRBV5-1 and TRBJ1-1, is KAGVTQTPRYLIKTRGQQVTLSCSPISGHRSVSWYQQTPGQGLQFLFEYFSETQRNKGNFPGRFSGRQFSNSRSEMNVSTLELGDSALYLCASSLGTGWVTEAFFGQGTRLTVV.

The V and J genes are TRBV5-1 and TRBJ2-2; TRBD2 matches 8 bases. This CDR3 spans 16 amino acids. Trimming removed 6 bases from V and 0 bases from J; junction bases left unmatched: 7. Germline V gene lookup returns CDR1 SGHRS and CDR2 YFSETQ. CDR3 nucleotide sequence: TGCGCCAGCAAGGGTCTAGCGGGCACGAACACCGGGGAGCTGTTTTTT. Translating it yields CASKGLAGTNTGELFF.

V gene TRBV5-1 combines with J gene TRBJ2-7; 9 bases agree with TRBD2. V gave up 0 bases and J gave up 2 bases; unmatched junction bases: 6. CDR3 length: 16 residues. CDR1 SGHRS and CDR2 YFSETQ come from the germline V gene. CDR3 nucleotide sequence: TGCGCCAGCAGCTTGGCCGGCGGGAGGGCGACCTACGAGCAGTACTTC. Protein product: CASSLAGGRATYEQYF.

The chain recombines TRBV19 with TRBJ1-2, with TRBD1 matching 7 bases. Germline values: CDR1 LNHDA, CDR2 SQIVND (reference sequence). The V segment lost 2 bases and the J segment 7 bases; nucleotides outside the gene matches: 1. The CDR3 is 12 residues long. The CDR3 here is CASSIQGGGYTF. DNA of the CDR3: TGTGCCAGTAGTATACAGGGGGGTGGCTACACCTTC.

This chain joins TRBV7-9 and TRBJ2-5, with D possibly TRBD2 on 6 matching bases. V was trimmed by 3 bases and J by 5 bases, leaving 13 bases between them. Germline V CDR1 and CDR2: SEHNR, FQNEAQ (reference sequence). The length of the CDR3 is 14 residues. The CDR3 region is CASSFGSRVETQYF. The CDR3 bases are TGTGCCAGCAGCTTCGGGAGTCGGGTGGAGACCCAGTACTTC.

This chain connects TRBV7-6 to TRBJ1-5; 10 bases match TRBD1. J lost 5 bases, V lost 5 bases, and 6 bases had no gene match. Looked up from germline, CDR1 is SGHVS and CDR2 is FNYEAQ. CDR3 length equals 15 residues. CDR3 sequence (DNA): TGTGCCAGCAGCCCGGGACAGGGGAGAGATCAGCCCCAGCATTTT. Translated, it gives CASSPGQGRDQPQHF.

CDR3 sequence: CASSYRTATGELFF. CDR3 sequence (DNA): TGTGCCAGCAGTTACAGGACAGCCACCGGGGAGCTGTTTTTT. V usage is TRBV6-5 and J usage is TRBJ2-2; D might be TRBD1 (6 bases). V lost 2 bases, J lost 4 bases, and 8 bases lay in between. The CDR3 extends over 14 amino acids. Germline V gene lookup returns CDR1 MNHEY and CDR2 SVGAGI.

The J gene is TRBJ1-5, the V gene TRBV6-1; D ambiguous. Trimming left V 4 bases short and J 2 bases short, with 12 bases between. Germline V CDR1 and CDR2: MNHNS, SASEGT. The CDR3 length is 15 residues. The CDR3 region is CASSVEAAGNQPQHF. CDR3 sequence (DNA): TGTGCCAGCAGTGTTGAGGCGGCGGGCAATCAGCCCCAGCATTTT.

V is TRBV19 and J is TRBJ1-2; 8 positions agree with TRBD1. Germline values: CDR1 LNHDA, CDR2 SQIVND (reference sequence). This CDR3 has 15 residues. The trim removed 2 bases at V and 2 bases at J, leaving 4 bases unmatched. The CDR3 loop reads CASSIWGQANYGYTF. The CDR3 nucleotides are TGTGCCAGTAGTATATGGGGACAGGCGAACTATGGCTACACCTTC.

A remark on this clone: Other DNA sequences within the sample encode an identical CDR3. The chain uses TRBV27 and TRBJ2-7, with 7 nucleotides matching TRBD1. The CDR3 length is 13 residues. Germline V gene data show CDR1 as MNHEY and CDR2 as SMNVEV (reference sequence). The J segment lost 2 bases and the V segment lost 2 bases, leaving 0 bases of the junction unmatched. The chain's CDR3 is CASSLQGAYEQYF. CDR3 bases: TGTGCCAGCAGTTTACAGGGGGCCTACGAGCAGTACTTC.

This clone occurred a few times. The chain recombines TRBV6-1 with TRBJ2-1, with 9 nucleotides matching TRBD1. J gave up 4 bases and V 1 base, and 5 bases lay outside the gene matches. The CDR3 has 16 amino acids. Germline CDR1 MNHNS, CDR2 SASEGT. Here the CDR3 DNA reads TGTGCCAGCAGTGAAGATGGGACAGGGACGTACAATGAGCAGTTCTTC. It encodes CASSEDGTGTYNEQFF.